A single sample is the source of the 3 T cell receptor beta chains below, sequenced in a study of identical twins. One entry per CDR3 protein results from TCRdb running MiXCR on the 5' RACE reads. The sample carries 1,800,000 or so distinct CDR3 sequences, under 35% recorded once. The sequencing input was cord blood. These receptors were taken from a newborn girl in good health.

This clonotype has more than one count but fewer than ten. This chain links TRBV5-4 with TRBJ2-7; 8 bases are shared with TRBD2. CDR1 is SGHNT, CDR2 YYREEE, per germline (reference sequence). J lost 4 bases, V lost 3 bases, and 9 bases had no gene match. This CDR3 is built from 15 residues. CDR3 in DNA: TGTGCCAGCAGCTCGCCGGGACTAGAGGCATACGAGCAGTACTTC. This translates into CASSSPGLEAYEQYF.

The chain uses TRBV25-1 and TRBJ2-1; either TRBD1 or TRBD2 may fit D (6 bases each). V was clipped by 0 bases and J by 5 bases, with 14 bases between them. Germline V gene sequence: CDR1 MGHDK, CDR2 SYGVNS. The CDR3 loop spans 16 amino acids. CDR3 region: CASSEYSGGKNNEQFF. The CDR3, as DNA: TGTGCCAGCAGTGAATACTCCGGGGGCAAGAACAATGAGCAGTTCTTC. Together with reference TRBV25-1 and TRBJ2-1, the CDR3 gives the full variable domain: EADIYQTPRYLVIGTGKKITLECSQTMGHDKMYWYQQDPGMELHLIHYSYGVNSTEKGDLSSESTVSRIRTEHFPLTLESARPSHTSQYLCASSEYSGGKNNEQFFGPGTRLTVL.

Concerning this clonotype itself: A much larger clonotype is one base distant, so this may be a read error. The chain combines TRBV29-1 with TRBJ2-5; D is tentatively TRBD1 or TRBD2 (5 bases each). Germline lookup yields CDR1 SQVTM and CDR2 ANQGSEA. Trimming removed 1 base from V and 13 bases from J, with 16 bases in between. CDR3 length: 12 amino acids. Here the CDR3 reads CSVEAPLDGAYF. The CDR3 DNA follows: TGCAGCGTTGAAGCCCCACTAGATGGGGCGTACTTC. The full variable domain, completed using reference TRBV29-1 and TRBJ2-5, is SAVISQKPSRDICQRGTSLTIQCQVDSQVTMMFWYRQQPGQSLTLIATANQGSEATYESGFVIDKFPISRPNLTFSTLTVSNMSPEDSSIYLCSVEAPLDGAYFGPGTRLLVL.